This T cell receptor beta chain was observed in a study of blood T cells in healthy people across ages. CDR3 size: 17 residues. The ends lost 0 bases at V and 5 bases at J; junction bases unmatched: 11. Germline CDR1 is LGHNA and CDR2 is YSLEER. The use of a sample-barcoded 5' primer and a J-beta primer mix characterized a second PCR of about 6 to 12 cycles. TCRdb fed the 5' RACE reads into MiXCR, producing one record per CDR3 protein. The data show roughly 830,000 distinct CDR3 sequences, approximately 67% seen once. This sequence was found in a man aged 30 to 45 in good health. The rearrangement joins TRBV4-3 to TRBJ2-3; 7 positions agree with TRBD2. Sequencing was done on a sample of blood. This CDR3 reads CASSQEIWAGEGDTQYF. The CDR3 bases are TGCGCCAGCAGCCAAGAAATTTGGGCGGGGGAGGGAGATACGCAGTATTTT.